What follows are 14 T cell receptor beta chains derived from one specimen sequenced in a study of CD8+ T cells in alopecia areata. RNA extraction and reverse transcription yielded cDNA as sequencing template. Clones were sequenced by immunoSEQ multiplex PCR, and TCRdb holds only the in-frame ones, with some missing. The table includes roughly 97,000 clones, around 38% detected once. Sequenced material: CD4+ T cells sorted from blood. These receptors were collected from a human donor with alopecia areata.

The J gene is TRBJ1-5, the V gene TRBV29-1; D ambiguous. V shed 4 bases and J shed 3 bases, with 7 bases lying between them. Germline V lookup: CDR1 SQVTM, CDR2 ANQGSEA. The CDR3 has 12 residues. Written as DNA, the CDR3 is TGCAGCGTTGCACACCTCAATCAGCCCCAGCATTTT. Amino acids: CSVAHLNQPQHF.

The chain links TRBV2 to TRBJ2-3; 7 nucleotides line up with TRBD1. V shed 6 bases, J shed 4 bases, and the junction held 7 bases outside the gene matches. The CDR3 is 14 amino acids. Germline lookup yields CDR1 SNHLY and CDR2 FYNNEI. As DNA, the CDR3 is TGTGCCAGCAGCCAGACAGGGTTTCCAGATACGCAGTATTTT. The encoded protein is CASSQTGFPDTQYF. Full variable domain (missing parts from reference TRBV2 and TRBJ2-3): EPEVTQTPSHQVTQMGQEVILRCVPISNHLYFYWYRQILGQKVEFLVSFYNNEISEKSEIFDDQFSVERPDGSNFTLKIRSTKLEDSAMYFCASSQTGFPDTQYFGPGTRLTVL.

This clone was picked up a small number of times. J is TRBJ2-3 and V is TRBV5-1; 7 bases align to TRBD1. The germline gives CDR1 SGHRS, CDR2 YFSETQ. V shed 3 bases, J shed 0 bases, and the junction held 1 base outside the gene matches. The CDR3 contains 14 residues. The CDR3 DNA reads as TGCGCCAGCAGCTCACAGGGGAGCACAGATACGCAGTATTTT. Translation gives CASSSQGSTDTQYF. The whole variable domain, remainder taken from reference TRBV5-1 and TRBJ2-3, is KAGVTQTPRYLIKTRGQQVTLSCSPISGHRSVSWYQQTPGQGLQFLFEYFSETQRNKGNFPGRFSGRQFSNSRSEMNVSTLELGDSALYLCASSSQGSTDTQYFGPGTRLTVL.

This sequence joins TRBV19 and TRBJ2-3, with a possible D match to TRBD2 (7 bases). The CDR3 is 11 amino acids. Trimming shortened V by 8 bases and J by 11 bases, and 14 bases separated the two germline ends. The germline V gene has CDR1 LNHDA and CDR2 SQIVND (reference sequence). The CDR3 bases are TGTGCCAGTGGGGGGGACATCTGGCAGTATTTT. As protein: CASGGDIWQYF.

The gene calls are TRBV28 and TRBJ2-3; TRBD1 might be the D (5 bases). The CDR3 contains 13 residues. From germline, CDR1 is MDHEN and CDR2 SYDVKM. Trimming took 4 bases from V and 4 from J, leaving 9 bases between them. The CDR3 here is CASSSAGPDTQYF. The DNA of the CDR3 is TGTGCCAGCAGTTCAGCAGGGCCAGATACGCAGTATTTT.

A few counts support this clone. The V gene is TRBV4-2, the J gene TRBJ1-5, with D uncertain. The CDR3 is 17 amino acids. CDR1 and CDR2 from the germline V gene are LGHNA and YNFKEQ. The germline V and J ends were trimmed by 2 bases and 1 base, with 15 bases remaining between them. CDR3 amino acids: CASSQRVGVSSNQPQHF. The DNA of the CDR3 is TGTGCCAGCAGCCAACGCGTCGGGGTCTCCAGCAATCAGCCCCAGCATTTT.

This clone turned up a few times. This sequence joins TRBV5-1 and TRBJ2-3, with 10 bases aligning to TRBD1. This CDR3 has 14 amino acids. Germline CDR1 and CDR2: SGHRS and YFSETQ. V lost 4 bases, J lost 3 bases, and 2 bases stayed unmatched. In nucleotides, the CDR3 is TGCGCCAGCAGCGTGGGACAGGGGACAGATACGCAGTATTTT. Protein sequence: CASSVGQGTDTQYF.

The V and J genes are TRBV29-1 and TRBJ1-2; D remains unclear. V gave up 8 bases and J gave up 6 bases, with 28 bases separating them. The CDR3 is made up of 16 amino acids. Germline CDR1 and CDR2: SQVTM and ANQGSEA. The CDR3 region has the DNA TGCAGCTCTCGGGCCCGAAGCGATATCATGGTGAATGGCTACACCTTC. Translating it yields CSSRARSDIMVNGYTF.

With regard to this clone: In the same sample, other DNA sequences code for this CDR3. This chain links TRBV28 with TRBJ2-5; D might be TRBD2 (5 bases). This CDR3 has 11 residues. Trimming stripped 5 bases from V and 4 bases from J, with 5 bases between. Germline loops: CDR1 MDHEN, CDR2 SYDVKM. CDR3 DNA sequence: TGTGCCAGCAGTCGGGGAGAGACCCAGTACTTC. As protein: CASSRGETQYF.

The rearrangement joins TRBV6-1 to TRBJ2-1; D remains unclear. V lost 1 base, J lost 3 bases, and 10 bases lay in between. The CDR3 consists of 15 residues. CDR1 and CDR2 from the germline V gene are MNHNS and SASEGT. Written as DNA, the CDR3 is TGTGCCAGCAGTGAAGGCCAACTATACTACAATGAGCAGTTCTTC. Its translation is CASSEGQLYYNEQFF.

This chain connects TRBV2 to TRBJ2-7, with D maybe TRBD2 (5 bases). Trimming took off 4 bases at V and 5 bases at J, with 12 bases between the two ends. Germline CDR1 and CDR2: SNHLY and FYNNEI. The CDR3 is made up of 13 amino acids. The CDR3 spells CASSARGSHEQYF. The DNA of the CDR3 is TGTGCCAGCAGTGCTAGAGGGAGCCACGAGCAGTACTTC.

J is TRBJ2-7 and V is TRBV7-8; 8 nucleotides align to TRBD2. V lost 5 bases, J lost 3 bases, and 6 bases stayed unmatched. The CDR3 runs 14 residues. Germline V gene data show CDR1 as SGHVS and CDR2 as FQNEAQ. The CDR3 DNA reads TGTGCCAGCAGCCCCACTAGCGGATACTACGAGCAGTACTTC. As protein: CASSPTSGYYEQYF.

The genes are TRBV30 and TRBJ1-2; D call uncertain. V shed 5 bases and J shed 2 bases, with 12 bases lying between them. Germline V CDR1 and CDR2: GTSNPN, SVGIG (reference sequence). The CDR3 loop spans 13 amino acids. CDR3 DNA: TGTGCCTGGGGGGTGGCAGACAACTATGGCTACACCTTC. Translation gives CAWGVADNYGYTF.

This clone occurred a few times. Here the CDR3 DNA reads TGTGCCAGCAGCTTATTCGCCGGCAGGGGGATTTCAGATACGCAGTATTTT. This gives the protein CASSLFAGRGISDTQYF. V gene TRBV7-2 combines with J gene TRBJ2-3; the match to TRBD1 covers 7 bases. V lost 2 bases and J lost 4; bases outside the gene matches: 12. CDR1 SGHTA and CDR2 FQGNSA come from the germline V gene. The CDR3 has 17 amino acids.